This is a list of T cell receptor beta chains from one sample in a study. TCRdb reprocessed the 5' RACE reads via MiXCR and lists one record per CDR3 protein. The profile covers several thousand distinct CDR3 sequences, with 15% to 20% appearing a single time and around 3.2% taken by the ten largest. The specimen sequenced was memory CD4+ T cells sorted from blood. Source of these receptors: a female donor with breast cancer. Each CDR3 is given with its conserved first and last residue. A D gene is named only where the DNA matches it firmly. The listing skips clone size in some rows; elsewhere it reads once, few, many or a size class.

d_gene	v_gene	j_gene	abundance	CDR3nt	CDR3aa
TRBD1	TRBV7-2	TRBJ2-7	medium-sized	TGTGCCAGCAGCCCTGGACAGGGCCTATACGAGCAGTACTTC	CASSPGQGLYEQYF
.	TRBV29-1	TRBJ2-3	few	TGCAGCGCTAGCCTACCGGGAGATACGCAGTATTTT	CSASLPGDTQYF
TRBD2	TRBV5-1	TRBJ2-4	medium-sized	TGCGCCAGCAGCGTAGCGGGAGCGGAAAACATTCAGTACTTC	CASSVAGAENIQYF
.	TRBV5-1	TRBJ1-3	medium-sized	TGCGCCAGCCGCCCCGAGAACTCTGGAAACACCATATATTTT	CASRPENSGNTIYF
.	TRBV15	TRBJ2-1	many	TGTGCCACCAGTGGCTTTCTACTACACGATGAGCAGTTCTTC	CATSGFLLHDEQFF
.	TRBV20-1	TRBJ1-6	medium-sized	TGCAGTGCTAGAGAAGGACTTTTTAGCTCCTATAATTCACCCCTCCACTTT	CSAREGLFSSYNSPLHF
.	TRBV6-6	TRBJ2-4	medium-sized	TGTGCCAGCAGCCTCCAGGGAATTGGAGACATTCAGTACTTC	CASSLQGIGDIQYF
.	TRBV20-1	TRBJ1-4	medium-sized	TGCAGTGCTAGCGGGCAGGAACCTGGTGAAAAACTGTTTTTT	CSASGQEPGEKLFF
.	TRBV11-2	TRBJ2-5	many	TGTGCCAGCAGCCTTCGGGGGAGACGGACCCAGTACTTC	CASSLRGRRTQYF
.	TRBV4-3	TRBJ1-5	.	TGCGCCAGCAGCCCGAACGGGCTGGACAATCAGCCCCAGCATTTT	CASSPNGLDNQPQHF
TRBD2	TRBV10-3	TRBJ2-5	few	TGTGCCATCAGTGGGACTAGCGGCCAAGAGACCCAGTACTTC	CAISGTSGQETQYF
.	TRBV7-8	TRBJ2-5	medium-sized	TGTGCCAGCAGCTTAGTGGCACCCCCCCAAGAGACCCAGTACTTC	CASSLVAPPQETQYF
.	TRBV29-1	TRBJ2-7	medium-sized	TGCAGCGTTGTGGTCAGCAACTACGAGCAGTACTTC	CSVVVSNYEQYF
.	TRBV5-1	TRBJ1-1	few	TGCGCCAGCAGGGGGGAAATGAACACTGAAGCTTTCTTT	CASRGEMNTEAFF
TRBD2	TRBV6-5	TRBJ2-7	medium-sized	TGTGCCAGCAGTTACTCCCAGGGAGGGTCCGAGCAGTACTTC	CASSYSQGGSEQYF
TRBD1	TRBV5-5	TRBJ2-3	medium-sized	TGTGCCAGCAGCGTGGGGGGACAGGGGCCCACAGATACGCAGTATTTT	CASSVGGQGPTDTQYF
TRBD2	TRBV11-2	TRBJ2-7	medium-sized	TGTGCCAGCAGCTCACAAGCGGGAGCGGTAGACGAGCAGTACTTC	CASSSQAGAVDEQYF
.	TRBV4-3	TRBJ2-2	.	TGCGCCAGCAGCCACGAACAGGGAGCGGGGGAGCTGTTTTTT	CASSHEQGAGELFF
.	TRBV15	TRBJ2-5	many	TGTGCCACCAGCAGAGATGTCGAGACCCAGTACTTC	CATSRDVETQYF
TRBD1	TRBV6-1	TRBJ1-5	medium-sized	TGTGCCAGCAGTTGGACAGGGAAAGGAAGTCAGCCCCAGCATTTT	CASSWTGKGSQPQHF
.	TRBV5-1	TRBJ1-1	.	TGCGCCAGCAGCTCAACCGGGACGGGGGCTGAAGCTTCCTTT	CASSSTGTGAEASF
TRBD1	TRBV24-1	TRBJ2-5	many	TGTGCCACCAGCCCCTCGGACAGGGAGGAGACCCAGTACTTC	CATSPSDREETQYF
.	TRBV5-1	TRBJ2-4	few	TGCGCCAGCAGATTGAAAACCCTGGACGGAGCCAAAAACATTCAGTACTTC	CASRLKTLDGAKNIQYF
.	TRBV12-5	TRBJ1-1	many	TGTGCTAGTGGTTTGGTACTTAGGGCAAACACTGAAGCTTTCTTT	CASGLVLRANTEAFF
.	TRBV12-3/TRBV12-4	TRBJ1-6	.	TGTGCCAGCAGCCGTACCAATAGGGATTCACCCCTCCACTTT	CASSRTNRDSPLHF
.	TRBV6-6	TRBJ2-3	medium-sized	TGTGCCAGCAGTTACGATAGGTCAACTAGCACAGATACGCAGTATTTT	CASSYDRSTSTDTQYF
.	TRBV6-6	TRBJ1-5	many	TGTGCCAGCAGTTACGAGGGAAGGGGTAGCAATCAGCCCCAGCATTTT	CASSYEGRGSNQPQHF
.	TRBV9	TRBJ2-5	medium-sized	TGTGCCAGCAGCCCTCGGGGGTACCAAGAGACCCAGTACTTC	CASSPRGYQETQYF
TRBD2	TRBV7-9	TRBJ2-3	.	TGTGCCAGCAGCTTAGACGGGGGGGAGACACGAGATACGCAGTATTTT	CASSLDGGETRDTQYF
TRBD2	TRBV30	TRBJ2-7	few	TGTGCCCGGGCTACCGATGGGGGGGGACGCCGCGAGCAGTACTTC	CARATDGGGRREQYF
.	TRBV7-3	TRBJ2-1	medium-sized	TGTGCCAGCAGCTTAAGGGCCGCCTTCTACAATGAGCAGTTCTTC	CASSLRAAFYNEQFF
.	TRBV7-9	TRBJ1-2	medium-sized	TGTGCCAGCAGCTTAGAGGGGTTAGGAGGCTACACCTTC	CASSLEGLGGYTF
TRBD2	TRBV5-1	TRBJ2-1	many	TGCGCCAGCAGCACGGCCGGGACTAGGTCTTCGGGGGAGCAGTTCTTC	CASSTAGTRSSGEQFF
TRBD2	TRBV6-4	TRBJ2-3	medium-sized	TGTGCCAGCAGTCCAACTAGCGGGGGTGCAGATACGCAGTATTTT	CASSPTSGGADTQYF
TRBD1	TRBV20-1	TRBJ1-2	medium-sized	TGCAGTGCTAGAACAGGGGTGAACTATGGCTACACCTTC	CSARTGVNYGYTF
.	TRBV24-1	TRBJ2-2	medium-sized	TGTGCCACCGCAGGATTGAACACCGGGGAGCTGTTTTTT	CATAGLNTGELFF
.	TRBV14	TRBJ1-2	many	TGTGCCAGCAGCCCAGACTTTGCTAACTATGGCTACACCTTC	CASSPDFANYGYTF
TRBD2	TRBV5-1	TRBJ2-2	many	TGCGCCAGCAGCTTTAGCGGGAGGAATACCGGGGAGCTGTTTTTT	CASSFSGRNTGELFF
.	TRBV24-1	TRBJ2-5	many	TGTGCCACCAGTGATCTCTGGGAAGAGACCCAGTACTTC	CATSDLWEETQYF
.	TRBV4-3	TRBJ2-2	medium-sized	TGCGCCAGCAGCCCAAGGGGGGATGGCACCGGGGAGCTGTTTTTT	CASSPRGDGTGELFF
.	TRBV5-1	TRBJ2-6	medium-sized	TGCGCCAGCACCTCGATAGGGACTGGGGCCAACGTCCTGACTTTC	CASTSIGTGANVLTF
.	TRBV28	TRBJ2-2	medium-sized	TGTGCCAGCAGTACAGGGAATACGGGGAAGCTGTTTTTT	CASSTGNTGKLFF
.	TRBV7-2	TRBJ2-1	.	TGTGCCAGCGGTAGAGGTGAGCAGTTCTTC	CASGRGEQFF
.	TRBV5-1	TRBJ1-2	many	TGCGCCAGCAGCTTGACAGGGCTTAACTATGGCTACACCTTC	CASSLTGLNYGYTF
.	TRBV5-1	TRBJ2-5	many	TGCGCCAGCAGCTTGGGTCAAGGTCTGGGGGAGACCCAGTACTTC	CASSLGQGLGETQYF
.	TRBV11-1	TRBJ1-1	.	TGTGCCAGCAGCCCGAAAGGGGCCGGATACACGGAAGCTTTCTTT	CASSPKGAGYTEAFF
.	TRBV5-6	TRBJ2-7	medium-sized	TGTGCCAGCAGCTTACCCCACGAGCAGTACTTC	CASSLPHEQYF
.	TRBV30	TRBJ1-1	many	TGTGCCTGGAGTCAACCGGGTTTAAAAGCTTTCTTT	CAWSQPGLKAFF
TRBD2	TRBV7-3	TRBJ2-7	few	TGTGCCAGCAGCTTAAGGCGCGGGGGCGAGCAGTACTTC	CASSLRRGGEQYF
.	TRBV2	TRBJ1-4	.	TGTGCCAGCAGTTCCCTATATTGGGCATTGGCTAATGAAAAACTGTTTTTT	CASSSLYWALANEKLFF
.	TRBV28	TRBJ1-2	medium-sized	TGTGCCAGCAGTTTAGCGGGGAATCGAAACTATGGCTACACCTTC	CASSLAGNRNYGYTF
.	TRBV7-2	TRBJ2-1	medium-sized	TGTGCCAGCAGCTTAGAACTATTTCATGAGCAGTTCTTC	CASSLELFHEQFF